These 25 T cell receptor beta chains were all obtained from the same sample, sequenced in a study of blood T cell repertoires in COVID-19 (TCRdb year 2020). Receptor libraries were prepared by the immunoSEQ multiplex PCR assay. TCRdb mirrors the immuneACCESS table, restricted to in-frame sequences. Some clones are absent from its copies; in checked studies, under half trace to an unresolved V gene, and the reason for the others is unknown. For this sample there are 110,000 or so clones; 82% appear just once. The ten largest make up around an eighth of the sample. The sample was peripheral blood. The receptors stem from a human donor in a cohort sampled during active COVID-19.

In this sample, this clone turned up a few times. The V gene is TRBV7-9, the J gene TRBJ2-5; D may be TRBD1 (6 bases). The CDR3 totals 17 residues. V was pared by 3 bases and J by 1 base, with 18 bases between. Germline V gives CDR1 SEHNR, CDR2 FQNEAQ (reference sequence). CDR3 DNA sequence: TGTGCCAGCAGCTTTCTGGCAGGGGAGATCCGCCAAGAGACCCAGTACTTC. It yields the protein CASSFLAGEIRQETQYF.

This clone came up once. V gene TRBV4-1 combines with J gene TRBJ2-1; TRBD2 matches 7 bases. The CDR3 has 13 residues. V was clipped by 9 bases and J by 7 bases; unmatched bases: 9. Germline assignment: CDR1 MGHRA and CDR2 YSYEKL. The CDR3, as DNA: TGCGCCAGTAGGGGAGGGGCGGAAAATGAGCAGTTCTTC. Protein: CASRGGAENEQFF.

This chain joins TRBV6-6 and TRBJ2-1; D might be TRBD2 (6 bases). This CDR3 is built from 13 residues. Trimming cost V 5 bases and J 9 bases, with 14 bases left between them. CDR1 and CDR2 (germline): MNHNY, SVGAGI (reference sequence). The CDR3 bases are TGTGCCAGCAGTAAACCACTTAGCGGTGAGCAGTTCTTC. Amino acids: CASSKPLSGEQFF.

This sequence joins TRBV7-2 and TRBJ2-7, with D possibly TRBD2 on 6 matching bases. Looked up from germline, CDR1 is SGHTA and CDR2 is FQGNSA. The ends were cut back, 8 bases at V and 2 bases at J, with 13 bases in the middle. CDR3 length equals 13 residues. The CDR3 DNA sequence: TGTGCCAGCCGGCCTAGCGCGGCCTACGAGCAGTACTTC. Translating it yields CASRPSAAYEQYF.

This chain joins TRBV28 and TRBJ1-1; 10 bases line up with TRBD1. CDR3 length: 12 residues. The trim removed 5 bases at V and 11 bases at J, leaving 5 bases unmatched. Germline V gene sequence: CDR1 MDHEN, CDR2 SYDVKM. CDR3 nucleotide sequence: TGTGCCAGCAGTGGGGCGGGACAGGGGGCTTTCTTT. Translation gives CASSGAGQGAFF.

The chain combines TRBV10-2 with TRBJ1-1; maybe TRBD1 (6 bases). There are 16 residues in the CDR3. Germline CDR1 WSHSY, CDR2 SAAADI. Between the trimmed V and J ends, which lost 5 bases and 3 bases, there was a span of 19 bases. The CDR3 DNA reads as TGCGCCAGCAGTCCCAGACAGGCCCCCACGGACACTGAAGCTTTCTTT. It codes for CASSPRQAPTDTEAFF.

The CDR3 loop is CASSQRDRSPRMNTEAFF. CDR3 DNA sequence: TGTGCCAGCAGCCAGAGGGACAGGTCCCCGCGGATGAACACTGAAGCTTTCTTT. The chain combines TRBV11-2 with TRBJ1-1; TRBD1 agrees at 8 bases. This CDR3 region has 18 residues. In germline, CDR1 is SGHAT, CDR2 FQNNGV. After removal of 5 bases from V and 0 bases from J, the junction contained 14 bases not matched to a gene.

The chain couples TRBV5-5 to TRBJ2-2; 7 positions agree with TRBD1. The CDR3 is 15 residues long. V lost 0 bases and J lost 4; bases outside the gene matches: 3. Germline V gene lookup returns CDR1 SGHKS and CDR2 YYEKEE (reference sequence). The CDR3 nucleotides read TGTGCCAGCAGCTTGGAGGGGGCGCCCACCGGGGAGCTGTTTTTT. It translates to CASSLEGAPTGELFF.

V usage is TRBV10-1 and J usage is TRBJ1-1; no firm D call. Germline assignment: CDR1 WNHNN and CDR2 SYGVQD (reference sequence). V was cut by 0 bases and J by 11 bases, with 10 bases left in between. This CDR3 region has 12 residues. CDR3 in amino acids: CASSESSFGAFF. CDR3 DNA: TGCGCCAGCAGTGAGTCGAGTTTCGGGGCTTTCTTT.

V is TRBV18 and J is TRBJ2-3; D ambiguous. CDR1 is KGHSH and CDR2 is LQKENI in the germline V gene. With 8 bases removed from V and 6 bases from J, the gap between germline ends came to 15 bases. The CDR3 extends over 13 amino acids. This chain's CDR3 is CASTLEAPDTQYF. DNA of the CDR3: TGTGCCAGCACCCTCGAAGCACCCGATACGCAGTATTTT.

The V and J genes are TRBV6-4 and TRBJ2-1; TRBD2 agrees at 9 bases. From germline, CDR1 is MRHNA and CDR2 SNTAGT. This CDR3 comprises 16 residues. V lost 3 bases and J lost 12; bases outside the gene matches: 15. The CDR3 coding sequence is TGTGCCAGCAGTGATCTTTACGGCGGGGGGGCCAGTCGGCAGTTCTTC. Translation: CASSDLYGGGASRQFF.

The chain recombines TRBV5-4 with TRBJ2-7; 11 bases align to TRBD2. J was trimmed by 3 bases and V by 2 bases; bases with no gene match: 4. The CDR3 runs to 15 residues. Per the germline V gene, CDR1 is SGHNT and CDR2 is YYREEE (reference sequence). CDR3 DNA sequence: TGTGCCAGCAGCTTAACTAGCGGGGGCCTCTACGAGCAGTACTTC. This gives the protein CASSLTSGGLYEQYF.

Notes on this clone: The sample contains more than one DNA sequence encoding this CDR3. The chain joins TRBV5-1 to TRBJ2-5; 11 bases map to TRBD2. The CDR3 consists of 15 residues. Unmatched junction bases numbered 4, after V lost 5 bases and J lost 1 base. The germline V gene has CDR1 SGHRS and CDR2 YFSETQ. In nucleotides, the CDR3 is TGCGCCAGCAGACGTACTAGCGGGGGCCAAGAGACCCAGTACTTC. Translating it yields CASRRTSGGQETQYF.

The chain joins TRBV2 to TRBJ1-4; TRBD1 might be the D (6 bases). The CDR3 contains 14 residues. Trimming took off 6 bases at V and 4 bases at J, with 12 bases between the two ends. Germline CDR1 is SNHLY and CDR2 is FYNNEI. The CDR3 here is CASRIRGDNEKLFF. CDR3 in DNA: TGTGCCAGCAGAATCAGGGGTGATAATGAAAAACTGTTTTTT.

The rearrangement uses TRBV7-2 and TRBJ1-2, with a weak D call TRBD1 (5 bases). Per germline, CDR1 SGHTA and CDR2 FQGNSA. This CDR3 is built from 15 residues. Trimming stripped 1 base from V and 2 bases from J, with 11 bases between. CDR3 DNA sequence: TGTGCCAGCAGCTTAGGGCAGGGCCCGAACTATGGCTACACCTTC. Its protein product is CASSLGQGPNYGYTF.

The chain is built from TRBV27 and TRBJ2-1, with TRBD2 identical over 9 bases. CDR3 length: 15 amino acids. V shed 6 bases, J shed 5 bases, and the junction held 8 bases outside the gene matches. Germline V lookup: CDR1 MNHEY, CDR2 SMNVEV (reference sequence). CDR3: CASSPSSGVDNEQFF. The DNA for the CDR3 is TGTGCCAGCAGCCCCTCTAGCGGGGTTGACAATGAGCAGTTCTTC.

The chain combines TRBV7-9 with TRBJ2-7; possible D gene TRBD2, 6 bases. Trimming stripped 5 bases from V and 10 bases from J, with 21 bases between. The germline V gene encodes CDR1 SEHNR and CDR2 FQNEAQ (reference sequence). This CDR3 region has 14 residues. For the CDR3, the DNA is TGTGCCAGCAGCCTGATGTCCGGGACTCCCATCCAGTACTTC. Translating it yields CASSLMSGTPIQYF.

The rearrangement uses TRBV7-2 and TRBJ2-1; D perhaps matches TRBD2 (7 bases). Trimming cost V 7 bases and J 2 bases, with 24 bases left between them. Germline CDR1 is SGHTA and CDR2 is FQGNSA. The CDR3 covers 18 residues. The DNA of the CDR3 is TGTGCCAGCACCAACCTCCCAAAGGGGGGGGCCCCCTACAATGAGCAGTTCTTC. Translated, it gives CASTNLPKGGAPYNEQFF.

V usage is TRBV5-1 and J usage is TRBJ2-7; 9 bases align to TRBD1. The ends lost 3 bases at V and 5 bases at J; junction bases unmatched: 6. Germline CDR1 is SGHRS and CDR2 is YFSETQ. There are 14 residues in the CDR3. This chain's CDR3 is CASSSQGAPDEQYF. DNA for the CDR3: TGCGCCAGCAGCTCACAGGGGGCGCCGGACGAGCAGTACTTC.

J is TRBJ1-1 and V is TRBV7-5; the table calls TRBD1, which could not be checked here. TRBV7-5 is reported as a pseudogene. The CDR3 is 16 residues long. The CDR3 bases are TGTGTCAGAAGAAATTCCGGGACAGGGGCCGGCACTGAAGCTTTCTTT. Amino acid sequence: CVRRNSGTGAGTEAFF.

V gene TRBV5-1 combines with J gene TRBJ1-4; D ambiguous. The germline V and J ends were trimmed by 0 bases and 8 bases, with 8 bases remaining between them. The CDR3 length is 13 residues. Per germline, CDR1 SGHRS and CDR2 YFSETQ. The CDR3 here is CASSLGAREKLFF. In nucleotides, the CDR3 is TGCGCCAGCAGCTTGGGGGCTCGAGAAAAACTGTTTTTT.

This chain joins TRBV15 and TRBJ1-4; 8 bases agree with TRBD1. The CDR3 extends over 18 amino acids. CDR1 and CDR2 from the germline V gene are LNHNV and YYDKDF (reference sequence). V trimming: 5 bases; J trimming: 4 bases; junction bases outside the gene matches: 15. CDR3 sequence (DNA): TGTGCCACCAGCCCTGTAAACCTGGCAGGGGGCCATAATGAAAAACTGTTTTTT. Its translation is CATSPVNLAGGHNEKLFF. Drawing the rest from reference TRBV15 and TRBJ1-4, the complete variable domain is DAMVIQNPRYQVTQFGKPVTLSCSQTLNHNVMYWYQQKSSQAPKLLFHYYDKDFNNEADTPDNFQSRRPNTSFCFLDIRSPGLGDTAMYLCATSPVNLAGGHNEKLFFGSGTQLSVL.

This chain links TRBV7-9 with TRBJ2-4; D is unresolved. Germline V CDR1 and CDR2: SEHNR, FQNEAQ (reference sequence). Trimming removed 1 base from V and 0 bases from J, with 13 bases in between. The CDR3 contains 17 residues. DNA of the CDR3: TGTGCCAGCAGCTTAGAGAACAGTCCAGTAGCCAAAAACATTCAGTACTTC. Translated, it gives CASSLENSPVAKNIQYF.

In its sample, this clone was seen once. The CDR3 spells CASSLVARGEQYF. CDR3 DNA sequence: TGTGCCAGCAGCTTAGTGGCTAGGGGCGAGCAGTACTTC. The chain is built from TRBV7-2 and TRBJ2-7, with D maybe TRBD1 (5 bases). This CDR3 has 13 amino acids. V was clipped by 1 base and J by 6 bases, with 10 bases between them. Germline-derived CDR1 and CDR2 are SGHTA and FQGNSA.

This chain connects TRBV7-2 to TRBJ1-5, with D possibly matching TRBD1 (5 bases). The ends were cut back, 7 bases at V and 2 bases at J, with 15 bases in the middle. This CDR3 comprises 15 residues. In germline, CDR1 is SGHTA, CDR2 FQGNSA. CDR3 loop: CASTPWGGGNQPQHF. CDR3 DNA: TGTGCCAGCACTCCCTGGGGGGGAGGCAATCAGCCCCAGCATTTT.